This entry features one T cell receptor beta chain sequence. The CDR3 is made up of 16 amino acids. V dropped 3 bases and J dropped 7; count of bases not matched to a gene: 13. Germline V lookup: CDR1 MNHEY, CDR2 SMNVEV (reference sequence). The assay was immunoSEQ multiplex PCR, and TCRdb's table has in-frame clones only and misses some. The top ten clones hold 0.44% of a sample with around 130,000 clones, about 95% of them seen once. The data are from a study of T cell changes during pregnancy in multiple sclerosis. This sequence joins TRBV27 and TRBJ2-7, with 9 bases lining up with TRBD2. The starting material was peripheral blood, obtained after pregnancy. The TCR comes from a female donor with multiple sclerosis, enrolled in a pregnancy study. CDR3 sequence (DNA): TGTGCCAGCAGTTTCCTTGCGGGAGGGCCAATAGAGGAGCAGTACTTC. Encoded protein: CASSFLAGGPIEEQYF.